This TCR beta chain originates from a study of blood T cell repertoires in COVID-19. The table came from immunoSEQ multiplex PCR; TCRdb's copy has only in-frame clones and leaves some out. Among about 210,000 clones listed, approximately 89% were seen once. V lost 8 bases and J 4 bases, leaving 9 bases between the germline ends. The CDR3 is made up of 12 amino acids. This chain uses TRBV12-3 or TRBV12-4 with TRBJ1-3; maybe TRBD1 (6 bases). Sequencing was done on a sample of peripheral blood. The origin of this receptor is a woman aged 40 to 50 with acute or convalescent COVID-19. The CDR3 is CASQRGGNTIYF. The DNA for the CDR3 is TGTGCCAGCCAAAGGGGGGGAAACACCATATATTTT.